Below are 17 T cell receptor beta chains sequenced from a single sample in a study of memory CD4+ T cells and cytomegalovirus serostatus. The sort gate was single viable CD3+CD4+CD8-CD45RO+ cells for memory CD4+ T cells. Sequencing was performed with immunoSEQ multiplex PCR; in TCRdb, only in-frame clones are kept and a portion is missing. This table has 50,000 to 60,000 clones, over 75% appearing once. Specimen: memory CD4+ T cells from blood. These receptors all come from an adult in good health and CMV-seronegative.

The chain couples TRBV11-2 to TRBJ2-7; TRBD1 agrees at 8 bases. This CDR3 is built from 18 residues. The germline CDR1 and CDR2 sequences are SGHAT and FQNNGV. Losses at the gene ends were 1 base for V and 1 base for J; bases not matched to a gene: 12. The CDR3 region has the DNA TGTGCCAGCAGCTTAGTAAGGATTCCGACAGGGGAATCCTACGAGCAGTACTTC. Its protein is CASSLVRIPTGESYEQYF.

J is TRBJ1-5 and V is TRBV21-1; whether TRBD1, the table's D call, matches the DNA was not checked. TRBV21-1 is a listed pseudogene. The CDR3 extends over 15 amino acids. The CDR3: CASSKTGDSNQPQHF. CDR3 DNA: TGTGCCAGCAGCAAGACAGGGGACAGCAATCAGCCCCAGCATTTT.

The chain combines TRBV5-1 with TRBJ2-3; TRBD1 is a possible D gene (6 bases). Germline assignment: CDR1 SGHRS and CDR2 YFSETQ. V gave up 4 bases and J gave up 2 bases, with 14 bases separating them. The length of the CDR3 is 15 residues. CDR3 loop: CASSLGDRNTDTQYF. CDR3 nucleotides: TGCGCCAGCAGCCTCGGTGACAGGAACACAGATACGCAGTATTTT. The full variable domain, with the rest looked up from reference TRBV5-1 and TRBJ2-3, is KAGVTQTPRYLIKTRGQQVTLSCSPISGHRSVSWYQQTPGQGLQFLFEYFSETQRNKGNFPGRFSGRQFSNSRSEMNVSTLELGDSALYLCASSLGDRNTDTQYFGPGTRLTVL.

The rearrangement links TRBV27 to TRBJ1-1; TRBD1 matches 9 bases. The trim removed 8 bases at V and 2 bases at J, leaving 12 bases unmatched. The CDR3 covers 16 residues. Germline CDR1 MNHEY, CDR2 SMNVEV (reference sequence). The CDR3 DNA sequence: TGTGCCAGCCGAAACTGGGACAGGGTAATAAACACTGAAGCTTTCTTT. It yields the protein CASRNWDRVINTEAFF.

The gene calls are TRBV7-2 and TRBJ2-7; TRBD2 might be the D (5 bases). The V and J ends lost 5 bases and 6 bases respectively, with 11 bases between them. Germline V gene lookup returns CDR1 SGHTA and CDR2 FQGNSA. The CDR3 extends over 12 amino acids. The CDR3 region is CASSRGMGEQYF. For the CDR3, the DNA is TGTGCCAGCAGCAGAGGGATGGGCGAGCAGTACTTC.

This chain links TRBV2 with TRBJ1-6; 7 positions agree with TRBD1. V gave up 7 bases and J gave up 8 bases; unmatched junction bases: 5. CDR3 size: 13 residues. Germline V gives CDR1 SNHLY, CDR2 FYNNEI. The CDR3 spells CASKGDRDSPLHF. In DNA form, the CDR3 reads TGTGCCAGCAAAGGAGACAGGGATTCACCCCTCCACTTT.

The V and J genes are TRBV19 and TRBJ2-3; TRBD1 might be the D (5 bases). This CDR3 has 14 residues. Between the trimmed V and J ends, which lost 5 bases and 0 bases, there was a span of 9 bases. Germline V lookup: CDR1 LNHDA, CDR2 SQIVND (reference sequence). The CDR3 spells CASSLGVSTDTQYF. The CDR3 DNA is TGTGCCAGTAGTCTAGGGGTTAGCACAGATACGCAGTATTTT.

V usage is TRBV6-1 and J usage is TRBJ1-6, with 7 bases aligning to TRBD1. The germline V gene encodes CDR1 MNHNS and CDR2 SASEGT. The CDR3 runs 16 residues. The ends lost 2 bases at V and 9 bases at J; junction bases unmatched: 10. The CDR3 spells CASSERGQFRGSPLHF. The DNA of the CDR3 is TGTGCCAGCAGTGAAAGGGGGCAGTTTCGTGGTTCACCCCTCCACTTT.

This clone was detected a few times. The rearrangement uses TRBV10-3 and TRBJ2-7; no clear D gene. Trimming stripped 10 bases from V and 3 bases from J, with 13 bases between. The germline CDR1 and CDR2 sequences are ENHRY and SYGVKD. This CDR3 has 12 residues. The CDR3 loop reads CATSPTDYEQYF. CDR3 nucleotide sequence: TGTGCCACCAGCCCCACAGACTACGAGCAGTACTTC.

The chain couples TRBV9 to TRBJ1-3; D remains unclear. Germline loops: CDR1 SGDLS, CDR2 YYNGEE. V lost 0 bases and J lost 0, with 10 bases in between. This CDR3 spans 16 amino acids. The CDR3 sequence: CASSVEFRISGNTIYF. The DNA of the CDR3 is TGTGCCAGCAGCGTAGAGTTTCGGATCTCTGGAAACACCATATATTTT.

The table lists this clone with a few counts. This rearrangement joins TRBV6-5 to TRBJ2-7; D is tentatively TRBD1 or TRBD2 (5 bases each). The CDR3 loop spans 15 amino acids. V was shortened by 0 bases and J by 6 bases, with 15 bases between the two germline ends. Germline CDR1 reads MNHEY; CDR2 reads SVGAGI. CDR3 in amino acids: CASSYSGTEVGEQYF. In DNA form, the CDR3 reads TGTGCCAGCAGTTACTCCGGGACCGAGGTAGGCGAGCAGTACTTC.

This clone was recorded a few times. The J gene is TRBJ1-6, the V gene TRBV27; tentative D call: TRBD1 (5 bases). This CDR3 has 15 amino acids. Trimming stripped 0 bases from V and 10 bases from J, with 13 bases between. CDR1 and CDR2 from the germline V gene are MNHEY and SMNVEV (reference sequence). This CDR3 reads CASSLSNKGESPLHF. CDR3 nucleotide sequence: TGTGCCAGCAGTTTATCGAACAAAGGGGAGTCACCCCTCCACTTT.

V and J are TRBV28 and TRBJ1-6; D ambiguous. Between the trimmed V and J ends, which lost 8 bases and 6 bases, there was a span of 8 bases. This CDR3 region has 12 residues. The V gene's germline CDR1 is MDHEN and CDR2 SYDVKM. CDR3 amino acids: CASSTANSPLHF. In DNA form, the CDR3 reads TGTGCCAGCTCTACAGCTAATTCACCCCTCCACTTT.

The rearrangement links TRBV18 to TRBJ1-4; 7 nucleotides line up with TRBD1. The J segment lost 5 bases and the V segment lost 2 bases, leaving 5 bases of the junction unmatched. CDR1 is KGHSH, CDR2 LQKENI, per germline. This CDR3 region has 15 residues. The CDR3 DNA is TGTGCCAGCTCACCAAACGCCAGGGGGAATGAAAAACTGTTTTTT. This codes for CASSPNARGNEKLFF.

The V and J genes are TRBV30 and TRBJ2-7; D gene ambiguous. CDR1 and CDR2 (germline): GTSNPN, SVGIG (reference sequence). The CDR3 contains 12 residues. V lost 2 bases to trimming and J lost 3 bases, with 8 bases between them. CDR3 bases: TGTGCCTGGAGTTCCAGCAGCTACGAGCAGTACTTC. Encoded protein: CAWSSSSYEQYF.

The V call is TRBV4-1, the J call TRBJ1-2; D gene ambiguous. Between the trimmed V and J ends, which lost 4 bases and 7 bases, there was a span of 16 bases. CDR3 length equals 14 residues. Germline values: CDR1 MGHRA, CDR2 YSYEKL. CDR3 nucleotides: TGCGCCAGCAGCCCCCGCCTGGGCCAAGGTGGCTACACCTTC. Translating gives CASSPRLGQGGYTF.

The chain is built from TRBV6-5 and TRBJ2-7; no reliable D call. This CDR3 has 14 residues. With 1 base removed from V and 2 bases from J, the gap between germline ends came to 9 bases. Germline CDR1 MNHEY, CDR2 SVGAGI. The DNA for the CDR3 is TGTGCCAGCAGTTACTACCAGTCCCCCTACGAGCAGTACTTC. It is translated as CASSYYQSPYEQYF.